This entry lists 25 T cell receptor beta chains sequenced from one sample in a study of blood T cell repertoires in COVID-19. TCRdb keeps only in-frame clones here, not all; method: immunoSEQ multiplex PCR. The sample shows tens of thousands of clones, about nine tenths of them seen only once. Input material: peripheral blood. The receptors derive from a human donor in a cohort sampled during active COVID-19.

The rearrangement uses TRBV6-5 and TRBJ2-7; 8 bases agree with TRBD1. V lost 6 bases to trimming and J lost 2 bases; unmatched junction nucleotides: 3. The CDR3 covers 13 residues. Germline V CDR1 and CDR2: MNHEY, SVGAGI. The CDR3 bases are TGTGCCAGCAGGGCGACAGGGGCCTACGAGCAGTACTTC. This gives the protein CASRATGAYEQYF.

The chain has TRBV27 and TRBJ1-2, with 7 bases lining up with TRBD1. This CDR3 spans 15 amino acids. The germline V gene encodes CDR1 MNHEY and CDR2 SMNVEV (reference sequence). Trimming cost V 5 bases and J 5 bases; bases outside gene matches: 11. CDR3: CASSPRGQDRYGYTF. The CDR3 DNA reads as TGTGCCAGCAGTCCCCGCGGACAGGACCGGTATGGCTACACCTTC.

The rearrangement links TRBV6-1 to TRBJ2-3, with TRBD1 matching 10 bases. The CDR3 extends over 17 amino acids. Looked up from germline, CDR1 is MNHNS and CDR2 is SASEGT. V lost 3 bases to trimming and J lost 11 bases; unmatched junction nucleotides: 17. CDR3 loop: CASSEGTTGTGVSKQYF. CDR3 bases: TGTGCCAGCAGTGAGGGTACTACCGGGACAGGGGTTTCAAAGCAGTATTTT.

The rearrangement links TRBV14 to TRBJ1-2; TRBD1 matches at 10 bases. Germline lookup yields CDR1 SGHDN and CDR2 FVKESK. J gave up 7 bases and V 4 bases, and 12 bases lay outside the gene matches. CDR3 length: 16 residues. CDR3 region: CASSRQGASGTAGYTF. The CDR3 DNA sequence: TGTGCCAGCAGCCGACAGGGGGCAAGTGGTACCGCTGGCTACACCTTC. Together with reference TRBV14 and TRBJ1-2, the CDR3 gives the full variable domain: EAGVTQFPSHSVIEKGQTVTLRCDPISGHDNLYWYRRVMGKEIKFLLHFVKESKQDESGMPNNRFLAERTGGTYSTLKVQPAELEDSGVYFCASSRQGASGTAGYTFGSGTRLTVV.

This clone came up once. The junction differs from germline at one of its ends, possibly a read error. The sample has other DNA sequences that encode this CDR3 too. The chain carries TRBV29-1 and TRBJ2-7; TRBD1 might be the D (5 bases). The CDR3 sequence is 13 residues long. Per germline, CDR1 SQVTM and CDR2 ANQGSEA. The CDR3 DNA sequence: TGCAGCGTCCTACAGGCTTCCTCCTACGAGCAGTATTTC. Translated, it gives CSVLQASSYEQYF.

The rearrangement links TRBV5-1 to TRBJ2-3, with a weak D call TRBD2 (6 bases). Trimming took 6 bases from V and 0 from J, leaving 14 bases between them. Germline lookup yields CDR1 SGHRS and CDR2 YFSETQ. The length of the CDR3 is 15 residues. The CDR3 sequence is CASKTTRGSTDTQYF. In DNA, the CDR3 is TGCGCCAGCAAGACGACGCGGGGTAGCACAGATACGCAGTATTTT. Full variable domain (remainder filled in from reference TRBV5-1 and TRBJ2-3): KAGVTQTPRYLIKTRGQQVTLSCSPISGHRSVSWYQQTPGQGLQFLFEYFSETQRNKGNFPGRFSGRQFSNSRSEMNVSTLELGDSALYLCASKTTRGSTDTQYFGPGTRLTVL.

V usage is TRBV10-2 and J usage is TRBJ1-1; D is unclear. V was pared by 4 bases and J by 3 bases, with 9 bases between. This CDR3 spans 13 amino acids. Germline V CDR1 and CDR2: WSHSY, SAAADI. The CDR3 region is CASSGRRDTEAFF. In nucleotides, the CDR3 is TGCGCCAGCAGTGGCCGGAGGGACACTGAAGCTTTCTTT.

This chain connects TRBV5-1 to TRBJ2-2; 10 positions agree with TRBD2. V was pared by 5 bases and J by 4 bases, with 8 bases of the junction left unmatched. The length of the CDR3 is 16 residues. CDR1 is SGHRS, CDR2 YFSETQ, per germline. This CDR3 is CASSSRLAGSTGELFF. DNA for the CDR3: TGCGCCAGCAGTTCCCGACTAGCGGGTTCCACCGGGGAGCTGTTTTTT.

The chain uses TRBV5-4 and TRBJ2-3; 8 nucleotides align to TRBD2. Germline CDR1 is SGHNT and CDR2 is YYREEE (reference sequence). Unmatched junction bases numbered 9, after V lost 0 bases and J lost 3 bases. This CDR3 has 17 residues. CDR3 DNA: TGTGCCAGCAGCTTGGTGGTTTCTAGCGGGCTAACAGATACGCAGTATTTT. Amino acid sequence: CASSLVVSSGLTDTQYF.

The chain joins TRBV6-5 to TRBJ2-7, with a weak D call TRBD1 (6 bases). From germline, CDR1 is MNHEY and CDR2 SVGAGI. This CDR3 region has 14 residues. The V gene lost 6 bases and the J gene lost 3 bases, with 15 bases spanning the gap. The CDR3, as DNA: TGTGCCAGCAGCGTACAGGGATGGAACTACGAGCAGTACTTC. It encodes CASSVQGWNYEQYF.

The chain links TRBV3-1 (or the pseudogene TRBV3-2) to TRBJ2-3, with a weak D call TRBD2 (6 bases). The V gene lost 0 bases and the J gene lost 3 bases, with 10 bases spanning the gap. Germline V CDR1 and CDR2: LGHDT, YNNKEL (reference sequence). This CDR3 is 15 amino acids long. In DNA form, the CDR3 reads TGTGCCAGCAGCCAAGACCCTAGCGAGACAGATACGCAGTATTTT. Protein product: CASSQDPSETDTQYF.

This clone has a handful of counts. The genes are TRBV24-1 and TRBJ1-4; D ambiguous. V dropped 6 bases and J dropped 0 bases, with 16 bases sitting between them. Germline V gives CDR1 KGHDR, CDR2 SFDVKD. The CDR3 loop spans 17 amino acids. The CDR3 is CATSREAQTSTNEKLFF. For the CDR3, the DNA is TGTGCCACCAGTAGGGAGGCCCAAACTTCAACTAATGAAAAACTGTTTTTT.

This chain links TRBV7-9 with TRBJ2-7, with 7 bases lining up with TRBD1. The CDR3 covers 13 residues. With 5 bases clipped from V and 9 bases from J, the junction kept 10 bases outside the gene matches. Germline CDR1 SEHNR, CDR2 FQNEAQ (reference sequence). The CDR3 DNA is TGTGCCAGCAGCGTCCAACAGGGGCCCGGGCAGTACTTC. This codes for CASSVQQGPGQYF.

The chain couples TRBV27 to TRBJ2-7, with D possibly being TRBD1 (5 bases). Germline loops: CDR1 MNHEY, CDR2 SMNVEV (reference sequence). This CDR3 has 14 amino acids. With 0 bases removed from V and 6 bases from J, the gap between germline ends came to 12 bases. The CDR3 DNA reads as TGTGCCAGCAGTTTATCCAGGGCCCCGCTCGAGCAGTACTTC. Translation: CASSLSRAPLEQYF.

This chain joins TRBV15 and TRBJ2-3; D not certain. Per germline, CDR1 LNHNV and CDR2 YYDKDF (reference sequence). The V gene lost 1 base and the J gene lost 2 bases, with 13 bases spanning the gap. CDR3 length: 16 residues. CDR3 in amino acids: CATSRGANHPTDTQYF. The CDR3 nucleotides are TGTGCCACCAGCAGAGGGGCTAACCACCCCACAGATACGCAGTATTTT.

The genes are TRBV20-1 and TRBJ2-5; 8 nucleotides align to TRBD2. J gave up 4 bases and V 3 bases, and 10 bases lay outside the gene matches. This CDR3 is 15 amino acids long. CDR1 is DFQATT, CDR2 SNEGSKA, per germline (reference sequence). CDR3 in amino acids: CSASPTGGARETQYF. The DNA for the CDR3 is TGCAGTGCTAGTCCGACGGGGGGGGCACGAGAGACCCAGTACTTC.

This clone has just one count. V is TRBV7-6 and J is TRBJ2-7; 9 nucleotides agree with TRBD1. The germline CDR1 and CDR2 sequences are SGHVS and FNYEAQ. The CDR3 sequence is 15 residues long. V was clipped by 5 bases and J by 3 bases; unmatched bases: 8. CDR3 in amino acids: CASSPRTGEGYEQYF. DNA for the CDR3: TGTGCCAGCAGCCCCAGGACAGGGGAAGGCTACGAGCAGTACTTC.

The CDR3 DNA reads as TGTGCCAGCAGCCCACAGGGGAACGGGGGTTGGAGAAATTCACCCCTCCACTTT. Amino acids: CASSPQGNGGWRNSPLHF. V usage is TRBV5-6 and J usage is TRBJ1-6; 7 bases fit TRBD1. J was trimmed by 7 bases and V by 4 bases; bases with no gene match: 17. Germline V lookup: CDR1 SGHDT, CDR2 YYEEEE. CDR3 size: 18 residues.

The gene calls are TRBV27 and TRBJ2-7; a weak D match, TRBD1 (5 bases). Germline V gives CDR1 MNHEY, CDR2 SMNVEV (reference sequence). The ends were cut back, 3 bases at V and 3 bases at J, with 9 bases in the middle. The CDR3 totals 13 residues. CDR3 in amino acids: CASSFRAGYEQYF. The CDR3 bases are TGTGCCAGCAGTTTCAGGGCCGGCTACGAGCAGTACTTC.

The chain couples TRBV7-9 to TRBJ2-5; TRBD2 aligns across 7 bases. The germline V gene encodes CDR1 SEHNR and CDR2 FQNEAQ (reference sequence). CDR3 length: 14 residues. With 5 bases clipped from V and 3 bases from J, the junction kept 6 bases outside the gene matches. This CDR3 is CASSARLAEETQYF. In DNA, the CDR3 is TGTGCCAGCAGCGCCCGCCTAGCGGAAGAGACCCAGTACTTC.

The chain couples TRBV18 to TRBJ2-7; 10 positions agree with TRBD2. The germline gives CDR1 KGHSH, CDR2 LQKENI. The J segment lost 3 bases and the V segment lost 2 bases, leaving 7 bases of the junction unmatched. CDR3 size: 16 residues. The CDR3 loop reads CASSPSWTSGDYEQYF. CDR3 coding DNA: TGTGCCAGCTCACCATCCTGGACTAGCGGAGACTACGAGCAGTACTTC.

A word on this clone: The identical CDR3 is also encoded by other nucleotide sequences in the sample. V and J are TRBV20-1 and TRBJ2-7; D is unclear. V lost 2 bases, J lost 5 bases, and 7 bases lay in between. The germline V gene encodes CDR1 DFQATT and CDR2 SNEGSKA (reference sequence). This CDR3 is 11 amino acids long. CDR3 loop: CSARSGHEQYF. CDR3 nucleotides: TGCAGTGCTAGAAGTGGCCACGAGCAGTACTTC.

The CDR3, as DNA: TGCGCCAGCAGCTTGGCTGGACAGGGGAACACTGAAGCTTTCTTT. As protein: CASSLAGQGNTEAFF. This chain uses TRBV5-1 with TRBJ1-1, with TRBD1 identical over 8 bases. Germline CDR1 SGHRS, CDR2 YFSETQ. V shed 0 bases, J shed 1 base, and the junction held 2 bases outside the gene matches. The CDR3 spans 15 residues. Combining the CDR3 with reference TRBV5-1 and TRBJ1-1 gives the whole variable domain KAGVTQTPRYLIKTRGQQVTLSCSPISGHRSVSWYQQTPGQGLQFLFEYFSETQRNKGNFPGRFSGRQFSNSRSEMNVSTLELGDSALYLCASSLAGQGNTEAFFGQGTRLTVV.

V gene TRBV9 combines with J gene TRBJ2-3; 12 bases match TRBD2. The J segment lost 2 bases and the V segment lost 3 bases, leaving 7 bases of the junction unmatched. Germline CDR1 is SGDLS and CDR2 is YYNGEE. CDR3 length: 17 residues. The DNA of the CDR3 is TGTGCCAGCAGCGAGGTGCTAGCGGGAGGGACCACAGATACGCAGTATTTT. Amino acids: CASSEVLAGGTTDTQYF.

The table lists this clone with a count of one. V usage is TRBV9 and J usage is TRBJ2-1; perhaps TRBD1 as D (5 bases). Deletions cut 4 bases from V and 6 bases from J, with 20 bases between. From germline, CDR1 is SGDLS and CDR2 YYNGEE. The CDR3 length is 16 residues. CDR3 sequence reads: CASSPSDIRTGNEQFF. CDR3 sequence (DNA): TGTGCCAGCAGCCCCTCGGACATCCGTACCGGCAATGAGCAGTTCTTC.